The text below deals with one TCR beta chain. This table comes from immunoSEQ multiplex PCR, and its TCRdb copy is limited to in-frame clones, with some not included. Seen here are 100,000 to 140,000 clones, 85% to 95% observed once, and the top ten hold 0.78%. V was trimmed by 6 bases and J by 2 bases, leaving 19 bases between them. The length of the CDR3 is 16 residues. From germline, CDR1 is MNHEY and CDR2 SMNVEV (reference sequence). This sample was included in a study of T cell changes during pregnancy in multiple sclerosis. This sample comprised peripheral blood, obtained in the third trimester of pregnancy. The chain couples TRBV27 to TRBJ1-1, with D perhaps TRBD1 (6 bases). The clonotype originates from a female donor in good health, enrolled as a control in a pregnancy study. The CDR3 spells CASSTSRDTSNTEAFF. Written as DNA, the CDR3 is TGTGCCAGCAGCACTTCCCGGGACACCAGCAACACTGAAGCTTTCTTT.